Presented here are 5 T cell receptor beta chains from one specimen sequenced in a study of T cell responses to AZD1222 COVID-19 vaccine (dated by TCRdb to the early 2020s). Receptor amplification or capture employed the immunoSEQ multiplex PCR assay. What TCRdb holds here is the immuneACCESS table cut down to in-frame rearrangements. Part of the clones is not present; checked against another copy, under half of the missing clones reflect an unresolved V gene, and the others are unexplained. Recorded for this sample are around 150,000 clones; roughly 88% of them occurred a single time. The top ten clonotypes cover roughly 4% of the sample. Read against the paper, the sample's time point label means: about 28 days (+/-7) after the second vaccine dose. The sample was peripheral blood, taken 28 days after the second AZD1222 dose. The receptors derive from an adult who received the AZD1222 COVID-19 vaccine.

The chain has TRBV7-9 and TRBJ1-6, with TRBD1 matching over 8 bases. J was trimmed by 3 bases and V by 4 bases; bases with no gene match: 2. The CDR3 is 15 amino acids. Germline lookup yields CDR1 SEHNR and CDR2 FQNEAQ (reference sequence). CDR3 protein: CASSSDRGYNSPLHF. CDR3 in DNA: TGTGCCAGCAGCTCTGACAGGGGCTATAATTCACCCCTCCACTTT.

For the CDR3, the DNA is TGTGCCATACAACCTGGCTCCGGATACAATGAGCAGTTCTTC. This sequence encodes CAIQPGSGYNEQFF. The V and J genes are TRBV6-5 and TRBJ2-1; D gene unclear. V lost 10 bases and J lost 4, with 17 bases in between. This CDR3 is built from 14 residues. From germline, CDR1 is MNHEY and CDR2 SVGAGI.

On this clone itself: The same CDR3 arises from other DNA sequences in this sample as well. The rearrangement joins TRBV18 to TRBJ1-1, with unresolved D. The CDR3 has 13 residues. Germline CDR1 KGHSH, CDR2 LQKENI. Trimming removed 2 bases from V and 1 base from J, with 5 bases in between. CDR3 region: CASSPGENTEAFF. CDR3 in DNA: TGTGCCAGCTCACCAGGGGAGAACACTGAAGCTTTCTTT.

This clone showed up just once. The chain combines TRBV7-2 with TRBJ1-3; the D gene is possibly TRBD1 (5 bases). CDR1 is SGHTA and CDR2 is FQGNSA in the germline V gene. Trimming removed 5 bases at V and 4 bases at J, with 12 bases between. The CDR3 totals 14 residues. CDR3 coding DNA: TGTGCCAGCAGCGAGACAGTAGGAGGAAACACCATATATTTT. This sequence encodes CASSETVGGNTIYF.

The rearrangement uses TRBV15 and TRBJ2-3, with D unclear. V was pared by 0 bases and J by 0 bases, with 16 bases between. CDR1 LNHNV and CDR2 YYDKDF come from the germline V gene (reference sequence). CDR3 length: 18 residues. CDR3 amino acids: CATSRDQDGALSTDTQYF. In DNA form, the CDR3 reads TGTGCCACCAGCAGAGATCAGGACGGCGCTCTTAGCACAGATACGCAGTATTTT.